The 4 T cell receptor beta chains in this list originate from one sample, sequenced in a study of T-cell reconstitution after alpha-beta-depleted transplantation in children. TCRbeta library construction was performed incorporating unique molecular identifiers. Using its own MiXCR run on the PCR reads, TCRdb lists one record per CDR3 protein. The profile covers about 980,000 distinct CDR3 sequences, with roughly 29% appearing a single time and roughly 31% taken by the ten largest. Source: PBMCs, mostly from graft donor cells, taken 360 days after TCRalphabeta/CD19-depleted stem cell transplant. The origin of the receptors is a boy under three years old who had a stem cell transplant for SCID, so the T cells may come from the graft donor.

This clonotype was found a few times. CDR3 sequence reads: CASRTQGGLNTEAFF. The CDR3 nucleotides are TGTGCCAGCAGGACTCAAGGGGGTCTGAACACTGAAGCTTTCTTT. The gene calls are TRBV28 and TRBJ1-1; weak D call: TRBD1 (6 bases). This CDR3 contains 15 residues. V gave up 6 bases and J gave up 0 bases, with 14 bases separating them. In germline, CDR1 is MDHEN, CDR2 SYDVKM.

This clonotype was counted a few times. The CDR3 DNA reads as TGTGCCAGCAGCCAAGATCCCAGGAGACCTCGCGATGAGCAGTTCTTC. This codes for CASSQDPRRPRDEQFF. The chain recombines TRBV3-1 with TRBJ2-1; D gene unclear. The CDR3 is 16 residues long. The germline V gene encodes CDR1 LGHDT and CDR2 YNNKEL (reference sequence). The V end was cut by 0 bases, the J end by 8 bases, with 17 bases between.

The J gene is TRBJ2-1, the V gene TRBV5-4, with 10 bases matching TRBD1. The CDR3 has 15 residues. The V segment lost 5 bases and the J segment 6 bases; nucleotides outside the gene matches: 8. CDR1 is SGHNT, CDR2 YYREEE, per germline (reference sequence). Here the CDR3 reads CASSSDRGLANEQFF. CDR3 bases: TGTGCCAGCAGTTCTGACAGGGGGCTAGCCAATGAGCAGTTCTTC.

The J gene is TRBJ2-7, the V gene TRBV5-1; weak D call: TRBD1 (6 bases). From germline, CDR1 is SGHRS and CDR2 YFSETQ. V was trimmed by 4 bases and J by 3 bases, leaving 14 bases between them. The CDR3 runs to 14 residues. The CDR3 DNA reads TGCGCCAGCAGCGTATACAGGGAAGGCTACGAGCAGTACTTC. Its protein product is CASSVYREGYEQYF.